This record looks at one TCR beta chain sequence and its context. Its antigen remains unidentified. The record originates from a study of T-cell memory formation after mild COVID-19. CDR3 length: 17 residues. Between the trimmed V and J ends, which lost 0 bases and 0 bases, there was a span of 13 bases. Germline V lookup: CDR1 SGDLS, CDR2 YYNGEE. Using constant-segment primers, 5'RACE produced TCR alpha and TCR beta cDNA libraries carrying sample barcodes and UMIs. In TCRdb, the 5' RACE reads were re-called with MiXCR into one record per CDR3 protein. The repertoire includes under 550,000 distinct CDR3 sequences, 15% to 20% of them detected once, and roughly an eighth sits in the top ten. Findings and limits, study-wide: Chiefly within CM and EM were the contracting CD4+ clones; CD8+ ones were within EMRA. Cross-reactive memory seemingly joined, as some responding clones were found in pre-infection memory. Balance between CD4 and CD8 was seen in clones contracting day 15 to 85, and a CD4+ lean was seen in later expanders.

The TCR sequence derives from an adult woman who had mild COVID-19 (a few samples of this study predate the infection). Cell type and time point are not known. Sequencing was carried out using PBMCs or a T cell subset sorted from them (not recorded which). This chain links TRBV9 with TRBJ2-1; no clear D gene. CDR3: CASSVVGRSSSYNEQFF. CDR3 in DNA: TGTGCCAGCAGCGTAGTAGGGCGGTCGAGCTCCTACAATGAGCAGTTCTTC.